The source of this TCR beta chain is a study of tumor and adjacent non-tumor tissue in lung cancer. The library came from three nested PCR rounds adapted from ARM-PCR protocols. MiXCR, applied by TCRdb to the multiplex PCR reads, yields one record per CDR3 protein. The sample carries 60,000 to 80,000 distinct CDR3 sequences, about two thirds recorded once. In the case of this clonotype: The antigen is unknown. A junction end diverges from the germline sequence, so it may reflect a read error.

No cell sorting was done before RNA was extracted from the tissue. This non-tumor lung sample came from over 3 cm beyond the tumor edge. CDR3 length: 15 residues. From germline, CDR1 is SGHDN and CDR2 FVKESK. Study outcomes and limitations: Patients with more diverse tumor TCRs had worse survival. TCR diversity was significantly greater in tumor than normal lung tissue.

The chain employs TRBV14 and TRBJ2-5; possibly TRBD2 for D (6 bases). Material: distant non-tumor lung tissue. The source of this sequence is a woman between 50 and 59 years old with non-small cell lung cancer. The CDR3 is CGSSQPLGGNETQYF. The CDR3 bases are TGTGGCAGCAGCCAACCCCTCGGCGGGAATGAGACCCAGTACTTC.